This T cell receptor beta chain came from a study of CD8 T cells in ankylosing spondylitis. Whole-study results and caveats: Matched ankylosing spondylitis synovial fluid reportedly contained a significantly enriched population of disease-linked clones.

Each CDR3 protein is one row after TCRdb ran MiXCR on the 5' RACE reads. There are a few hundred thousand distinct CDR3 sequences in the sample; over 15% occur only once, and approximately 33% lies in the top ten. A note on this clonotype: Its antigen is not known.

The CDR3 has 15 amino acids. V shed 0 bases, J shed 9 bases, and the junction held 11 bases outside the gene matches. Germline V gene lookup returns CDR1 SGHRS and CDR2 YFSETQ. Sequenced sample: blood, either unsorted or a sorted T cell fraction (not recorded which). This receptor was taken from a male donor with ankylosing spondylitis or in good health (not recorded which). This rearrangement joins TRBV5-1 to TRBJ2-7, with TRBD1 matching over 8 bases. The CDR3 region is CASSLGQGKELGQYF. The DNA of the CDR3 is TGCGCCAGCAGCTTGGGACAGGGGAAGGAGCTAGGGCAGTACTTC.